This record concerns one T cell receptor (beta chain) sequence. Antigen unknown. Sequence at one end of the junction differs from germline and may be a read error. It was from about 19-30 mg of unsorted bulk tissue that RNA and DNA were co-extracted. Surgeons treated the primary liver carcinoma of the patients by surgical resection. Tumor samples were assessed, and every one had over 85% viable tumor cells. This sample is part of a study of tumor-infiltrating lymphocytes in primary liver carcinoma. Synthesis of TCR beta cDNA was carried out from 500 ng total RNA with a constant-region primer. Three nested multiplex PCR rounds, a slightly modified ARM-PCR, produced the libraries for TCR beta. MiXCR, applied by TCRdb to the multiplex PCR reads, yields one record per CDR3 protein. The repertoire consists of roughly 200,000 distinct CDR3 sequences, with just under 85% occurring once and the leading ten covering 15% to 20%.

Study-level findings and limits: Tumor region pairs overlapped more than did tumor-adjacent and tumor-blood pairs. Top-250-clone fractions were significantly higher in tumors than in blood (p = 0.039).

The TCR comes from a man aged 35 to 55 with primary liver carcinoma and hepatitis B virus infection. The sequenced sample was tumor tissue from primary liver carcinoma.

The DNA for the CDR3 is TGTACCAGCAGAAAAACCCTTAGGAAGGAGTCACACCTCCACTTT. Protein: CTSRKTLRKESHLHF. The chain uses TRBV6-5 and TRBJ1-6; no firm D call. The CDR3 is made up of 15 amino acids. Germline V CDR1 and CDR2: MNHEY, SVGAGI.